This is a list of T cell receptor beta chains from one sample in a study of regulatory T cells in long-lasting Graves disease. TCRdb analysed the multiplex PCR reads with MiXCR anew, one entry per CDR3 protein. The table shows about 400,000 distinct CDR3 sequences, with under 20% occurring only once. These data were also filed under a second study, of T cells in Graves' hyperthyroidism and ophthalmopathy.

This sample comprised peripheral blood mononuclear cells (PBMCs), obtained at new diagnosis, from a patient treated with antithyroid drugs. The receptors here all came from a woman under 30 with Graves disease. Both conserved end residues are part of each CDR3. D genes are given only for firm matches. Not every row has a clone size; where given, it reads once, few, many or a size class.

>TRBV28|15|TRBJ2-1|many|.
CASSRKVSSYNEQFF
TGTGCCAGCAGTCGCAAGGTGAGCTCCTACAATGAGCAGTTCTTC
>TRBV7-2|19|TRBJ2-2|many|TRBD2
CASSGSGTSGRVFWGELFF
TGTGCCAGCAGCGGTTCCGGGACTAGCGGGAGGGTCTTTTGGGGGGAGCTGTTTTTT
>TRBV19|15|TRBJ1-1|.|.
CASSMVASANTEAFF
TGTGCCAGTAGTATGGTGGCTTCAGCAAACACTGAAGCTTTCTTT
>TRBV5-6|14|TRBJ1-1|.|.
CASSLRGGTGEAFF
TGTGCCAGCAGCTTGAGGGGGGGGACGGGTGAAGCTTTCTTT
>TRBV27|13|TRBJ1-2|.|.
CASRDWADYGYTF
TGTGCCAGCCGAGACTGGGCAGATTATGGCTACACCTTC
>TRBV18|13|TRBJ2-3|many|.
CASSPASTDTQYF
TGTGCCAGCAGCCCAGCTAGCACAGATACGCAGTATTTT
>TRBV4-1|16|TRBJ2-7|.|.
CASSQEHPGSFYEQYF
TGCGCCAGCAGCCAAGAGCATCCAGGTTCCTTCTACGAGCAGTACTTC
>TRBV28|17|TRBJ2-5|many|TRBD2
CASSPGTSGSYQETQYF
TGTGCCAGCAGTCCCGGGACTAGCGGGAGTTACCAAGAGACCCAGTACTTC
>TRBV3-1|15|TRBJ2-1|few|.
CASSQGYARNNEQFF
TGTGCCAGCAGCCAGGGCTACGCCCGGAACAATGAGCAGTTCTTC
>TRBV20-1|14|TRBJ2-7|many|.
CSARVQMPPYEQYF
TGCAGTGCTAGAGTCCAAATGCCTCCCTACGAGCAGTACTTC
>TRBV6-1|14|TRBJ1-3|few|.
CASSVVGSGNTIYF
TGTGCCAGCAGTGTGGTCGGCTCTGGAAACACCATATATTTT
>TRBV3-1|15|TRBJ1-5|few|.
CASSPFLSMNQPQHF
TGTGCCAGCAGCCCCTTTTTAAGCATGAATCAGCCCCAGCATTTT
>TRBV7-2|14|TRBJ2-5|many|.
CASREGPLARTQYF
TGTGCCAGCAGGGAGGGCCCTTTAGCTCGGACCCAGTACTTC
>TRBV10-1|15|TRBJ2-7|.|TRBD2
CASSGKRGRAHEQYF
TGCGCCAGCAGTGGAAAGCGGGGCAGGGCCCACGAGCAGTACTTC
>TRBV18|15|TRBJ2-7|many|TRBD2
CASSPPVGRGYEQYF
TGTGCCAGCTCACCCCCGGTAGGGAGGGGTTACGAGCAGTACTTC
>TRBV29-1|20|TRBJ2-6|.|.
CSVDFRNQGQNPSGANVLTF
TGCAGCGTTGATTTTAGGAATCAGGGCCAGAACCCTTCTGGGGCCAACGTCCTGACTTTC
>TRBV28|16|TRBJ2-1|many|TRBD2
CASSLWLAGVYNEQFF
TGTGCCAGCAGTTTATGGTTAGCGGGGGTCTACAATGAGCAGTTCTTC
>TRBV5-6|14|TRBJ2-7|many|TRBD1
CASSRGQGASEQYF
TGTGCCAGCAGCCGTGGACAGGGGGCTAGTGAGCAGTACTTC
>TRBV20-1|12|TRBJ1-2|.|.
CSASPGVHGYTF
TGCAGTGCTAGTCCAGGGGTCCATGGCTACACCTTC
>TRBV30|12|TRBJ2-3|.|.
CAWGKGADTQYF
TGTGCCTGGGGGAAGGGGGCAGATACGCAGTATTTT
>TRBV2|17|TRBJ2-3|many|.
CASSLSPNVGATDTQYF
TGTGCCAGCAGTTTATCCCCAAACGTCGGGGCCACAGATACGCAGTATTTT
>TRBV24-1|17|TRBJ2-1|.|.
CATSESVGSPPYNEQFF
TGTGCCACCAGTGAGTCAGTGGGGAGCCCGCCCTACAATGAGCAGTTCTTC
>TRBV6-1|14|TRBJ1-6|few|TRBD1
CASSEGTGFSPLHF
TGTGCCAGCAGTGAAGGGACAGGGTTTTCACCCCTCCACTTT
>TRBV5-1|18|TRBJ2-2|.|TRBD2
CASSLPGTSGRRTGELFF
TGCGCCAGCAGCCTCCCCGGGACTAGCGGGAGACGGACCGGGGAGCTGTTTTTT
>TRBV6-5|15|TRBJ1-6|.|.
CASSYNRAVVSPLHF
TGTGCCAGCAGTTACAACAGGGCGGTAGTCTCACCCCTCCACTTT
>TRBV13|21|TRBJ1-5|.|.
CASETSGRQRYNEQFFGPQHF
.
>TRBV20-1|14|TRBJ2-2|.|.
CSASELSNTGELFF
TGCAGTGCTAGTGAACTCTCGAACACCGGGGAGCTGTTTTTT
>TRBV4-1|12|TRBJ2-7|many|.
CASSQEWGEQYF
TGCGCCAGCAGCCAAGAATGGGGCGAGCAGTACTTC
>TRBV20-1|11|TRBJ2-3|.|.
CSARDGGYQYF
TGCAGTGCTAGAGACGGCGGGTATCAGTATTTT
>TRBV12-3/TRBV12-4|12|TRBJ1-1|many|.
CASSFIWTEAFF
TGTGCCAGCAGTTTTATTTGGACTGAAGCTTTCTTT
>TRBV10-3|16|TRBJ2-2|.|.
CAISVRKVGNDGELFF
TGTGCCATCAGTGTCAGGAAGGTCGGTAATGACGGGGAGCTGTTTTTT
>TRBV5-1|22|TRBJ2-2|.|TRBD2
CASSFGGELIPGLAGASGELFF
TGCGCCAGCAGCTTCGGCGGCGAACTTATTCCGGGACTAGCGGGAGCATCCGGGGAGCTGTTTTTT
>TRBV12-3/TRBV12-4|15|TRBJ1-1|many|.
CASSTDGRMNTEAFF
TGTGCCAGCAGCACAGATGGACGGATGAACACTGAAGCTTTCTTT
>TRBV6-1|17|TRBJ1-1|.|.
CASSELTLRGRNTEAFF
TGTGCCAGCAGTGAATTGACACTGAGGGGTCGGAACACTGAAGCTTTCTTT
>TRBV6-5|12|TRBJ2-7|many|.
CASSYGLDEQYF
TGTGCCAGCAGTTACGGACTCGACGAGCAGTACTTC
>TRBV5-1|13|TRBJ1-1|.|.
CASSLEVGPEAFF
TGCGCCAGCAGCTTGGAGGTGGGACCTGAAGCTTTCTTT
>TRBV27|16|TRBJ1-2|.|.
CASRERDPVINYGYTF
TGTGCCAGCAGGGAAAGGGACCCGGTCATAAACTATGGCTACACCTTC
>TRBV27|13|TRBJ2-1|many|.
CASSFFGYNEQFF
TGTGCCAGCAGTTTCTTTGGCTACAATGAGCAGTTCTTC
>TRBV5-1|13|TRBJ2-7|few|TRBD1
CASSLNRGDEQYF
TGCGCCAGCAGCTTGAACAGGGGAGACGAGCAGTACTTC
>TRBV18|14|TRBJ1-2|many|TRBD1
CASSPGQVNYGYTF
TGTGCCAGCTCACCTGGACAGGTGAACTATGGCTACACCTTC
>TRBV28|14|TRBJ1-1|many|TRBD1
CASSLDRVVAEAFF
TGTGCCAGCAGTTTGGACAGGGTGGTAGCTGAAGCTTTCTTT
>TRBV19|15|TRBJ1-5|few|TRBD1
CASHDRANSNQPQHF
TGTGCCAGTCACGACAGGGCAAATAGCAATCAGCCCCAGCATTTT
>TRBV20-1|14|TRBJ2-1|many|TRBD1
CSARDGQGAVEQFF
TGCAGTGCTAGAGACGGACAGGGGGCGGTTGAGCAGTTCTTC
>TRBV15|15|TRBJ2-3|many|TRBD2
CATSTRSGSTDTQYF
TGTGCCACCAGCACCCGAAGCGGGAGTACAGATACGCAGTATTTT
>TRBV20-1|16|TRBJ2-3|few|TRBD2
CSARGLAGGRSDTQYF
TGCAGTGCTAGAGGGCTAGCGGGGGGGCGATCAGATACGCAGTATTTT
>TRBV29-1|16|TRBJ2-1|few|TRBD1
CSVEDPDRLTYNEQFF
TGCAGCGTTGAAGATCCGGACAGGCTCACCTACAATGAGCAGTTCTTC
>TRBV7-9|12|TRBJ2-2|few|.
CASSPKVGELFF
TGTGCCAGCAGCCCCAAAGTCGGGGAGCTGTTTTTT
>TRBV7-2|15|TRBJ2-5|many|.
CASSPDRGVQGTQYF
TGTGCCAGCAGTCCCGACAGAGGGGTCCAGGGGACCCAGTACTTC
>TRBV28|12|TRBJ2-3|few|.
CASSFKDLWQYF
TGTGCCAGCAGTTTTAAGGACTTATGGCAGTATTTT
>TRBV14|15|TRBJ1-6|.|.
CASSQEQVWGSPLHF
TGTGCCAGCAGCCAGGAACAGGTGTGGGGTTCACCCCTCCACTTT
>TRBV2|13|TRBJ1-5|many|.
CASSDGGHQPQHF
TGTGCCAGCAGTGATGGGGGACACCAGCCCCAGCATTTT
>TRBV6-5|14|TRBJ1-1|many|.
CASSYVSLGTEAFF
TGTGCCAGCAGTTACGTCAGCCTGGGGACTGAAGCTTTCTTT
>TRBV5-1|15|TRBJ2-3|many|.
CASSLEAVRTDTQYF
TGCGCCAGCAGCTTGGAGGCAGTTAGGACAGATACGCAGTATTTT
>TRBV20-1|14|TRBJ2-3|many|.
CSASRDLTLDTQYF
TGCAGTGCTTCCCGGGACCTAACCCTGGATACGCAGTATTTT